This is a list of T cell receptor beta chains from one sample in a study of OX40 agonist ivuxolimab in advanced cancers. Libraries were prepared by immunoSEQ multiplex PCR; TCRdb keeps only in-frame clonotypes and omits some of them. The profile covers nearly 80,000 clones, with about 90% appearing a single time and around 0.33% taken by the ten largest. The source was CD4+ or CD8+ T cells sorted from blood, collected in a trial of the OX40 agonist ivuxolimab. Source of these receptors: an adult with an advanced solid tumor such as melanoma, head and neck, liver or kidney cancer. Both conserved end residues are part of each CDR3.

>TRBV7-2|TRBJ2-3
CASSLLAGVIDTQYF
>TRBV5-1|TRBJ1-4
CASSPRGTAGNEKLFF
>TRBV6-5|TRBJ1-5
CASSWSENQPQHF
>TRBV5-1|TRBJ1-1
CASSLGLQRGFGMNTEAFF
>TRBV4-1|TRBJ2-2
CASSQARGRTGELFF
>TRBV6-6|TRBJ1-2
CASSYYGGTYGYTF
>TRBV2|TRBJ1-3
CASTDRVAGNTIYF
>TRBV6-5|TRBJ2-4
CASRGVGEAKNIQYF
>TRBV18|TRBJ2-7
CASSPEISSVGGSLVYEQYF
>TRBV19|TRBJ2-5
CASGWPETQYF
>TRBV5-1|TRBJ2-1
CASSIGHRDPKVNEQFF
>TRBV4-1|TRBJ2-7
CASSHPTRLYEQYF
>TRBV7-6|TRBJ2-1
CASSLRSSGGASEQFF
>TRBV6-1|TRBJ1-1
CASSEAWGNTEAFF
>TRBV30|TRBJ1-5
CAWTSGTAQPQHF
>TRBV18|TRBJ1-5
CASSPLQGAGQPQHF
>TRBV28|TRBJ2-2
CASSWGLKRGKGANTGELFF
>TRBV5-1|TRBJ2-5
CASSLDGASGVRGETQYF
>TRBV20-1|TRBJ2-5
CSAGLETQYF
>TRBV29-1|TRBJ1-4
CSGSDNEKLFF
>TRBV7-6|TRBJ1-6
CASSLALRNSPLHF
>TRBV2|TRBJ1-2
CASSSFGGTFYGYTF
>TRBV6-4|TRBJ2-7
CASSTGAGGAYEQYF
>TRBV28|TRBJ2-3
CASRLSSAMSTDTQYF
>TRBV2|TRBJ2-7
CATSSQDGPYEQYF
>TRBV6-5|TRBJ1-1
CASSYSETGNTEAFF
>TRBV5-1|TRBJ2-5
CASSLQRGDQETQYF
>TRBV5-1|TRBJ2-5
CASKSAGGSQETQYF
>TRBV6-5|TRBJ2-7
CASSSGADTTHYEQYF
>TRBV19|.
CASIDETYEQYF
>TRBV7-8|TRBJ2-7
CASSSTGTDPYEQYF
>TRBV6-1|TRBJ2-7
CASSEAAGIYEQYF
>TRBV18|TRBJ1-2
CASSPPTTDRWDGYTF
>TRBV4-1|TRBJ2-5
CASSQDGGGLYQETQYF
>TRBV11-2|TRBJ1-1
CASSPRRQDTEAFF
>TRBV5-1|TRBJ2-5
CASSLGGPQETQYF
>TRBV11-3|TRBJ1-4
CASSLGTGANEKLFF
>TRBV18|TRBJ2-1
CASSANLNRVDEQFF
>TRBV6-6|TRBJ1-6
CASSYPGDNSPLHF
>TRBV5-4|TRBJ1-1
CASSLKASATEAFF
>TRBV18|TRBJ2-7
CASSPSQGAFSTSYEQYF
>TRBV15|TRBJ1-6
CATSRDAGDSGSPLHF
>TRBV18|TRBJ1-1
CASSSTGTANTEAFF
>TRBV10-3|TRBJ1-4
CAISEREREKLFF
>TRBV19|TRBJ2-2
CASRVFGTGWDTGELFF
>TRBV5-4|TRBJ1-3
CASSLGSSGNTIYF
>TRBV6-5|TRBJ1-4
CASSLQGLNEKLFF
>TRBV19|TRBJ1-6
CASSPRQMGYNSPLHF
>TRBV19|TRBJ1-2
CASSISPQDRYRGYTF
>TRBV4-1|TRBJ2-7
CASSQDFRTDYEQYF
>TRBV25-1|TRBJ2-7
CASSETPGGGSEQYF
>TRBV2|TRBJ1-6
CASSEAQDSPLHF
>TRBV11-2|TRBJ2-2
CASSFLAGGPGELFF